Sequencing of this T cell receptor beta chain was carried out in a study of blood T cells in healthy people across ages. Findings and caveats of the study: Diversity was higher, and naive CD4+ cells more numerous, in long-lived donors than in aged donors.

Peripheral blood was drawn, about 10 milliliters per donor. This clonotype was seen more than once but under ten times. Its antigen is still unknown. It was with a sample-barcoded 5' primer and a J-beta primer mix that a second PCR of about 6 to 12 cycles was run. A single record per CDR3 protein comes from TCRdb applying MiXCR to the 5' RACE reads. The data contain about 640,000 distinct CDR3 sequences, roughly 58% of them seen just once; the ten biggest clones take up approximately 37%. From germline, CDR1 is SGHRS and CDR2 YFSETQ. V dropped 6 bases and J dropped 0 bases, with 16 bases sitting between them. The CDR3 is made up of 15 amino acids.

V and J are TRBV5-1 and TRBJ2-7; either TRBD1 or TRBD2 may supply D (5 bases each). The sample consisted of blood. This clonotype originated in a man in his sixties in good health. The DNA of the CDR3 is TGCGCCAGCACCCTGGGACCGGGGAGCTCCTACGAGCAGTACTTC. Translation gives CASTLGPGSSYEQYF.